This passage covers 14 T cell receptor beta chains from one sample sequenced in a study of shared clonotypes between healthy human individuals. The method was immunoSEQ multiplex PCR; TCRdb's version includes in-frame clones alone and lacks a portion of them. The table records roughly 480,000 clones, less than 80% of them present only once. The sample consisted of PBMCs. These receptors all stem from a middle-aged woman in good health. Some clones in this sample may be carry-over from other donors' samples.

The V gene is TRBV7-2, the J gene TRBJ2-1; 13 nucleotides match TRBD2. CDR3 length: 15 amino acids. The V segment lost 5 bases and the J segment 12 bases; nucleotides outside the gene matches: 10. CDR1 is SGHTA, CDR2 FQGNSA, per germline. CDR3 sequence (DNA): TGTGCCAGCAGCCCCGGGACTAGCGGGGCTCTAGGGCAGTTCTTC. Protein: CASSPGTSGALGQFF.

V usage is TRBV6-6 and J usage is TRBJ1-1; the D is unclear. Trimming shortened V by 8 bases and J by 0 bases, and 13 bases separated the two germline ends. This CDR3 spans 14 amino acids. The germline V gene encodes CDR1 MNHNY and CDR2 SVGAGI (reference sequence). In nucleotides, the CDR3 is TGTGCCAGCCGCCCGGGTACACTGAACACTGAAGCTTTCTTT. The encoded protein is CASRPGTLNTEAFF.

The CDR3 nucleotides are TGCACCAGCAGCCAAGTGGGACGGGAGGGCCTTAAAGGGACCCAGTACTTC. Protein product: CTSSQVGREGLKGTQYF. The chain recombines TRBV1 with TRBJ2-5; TRBD2 is taken as the D call from the table, unchecked against the DNA. TRBV1 is termed a pseudogene. The CDR3 contains 17 residues.

This chain connects TRBV10-3 to TRBJ2-7; D assignment may be TRBD1 or TRBD2 (5 bases each). CDR1 is ENHRY, CDR2 SYGVKD, per germline. Trimming stripped 3 bases from V and 3 bases from J, with 12 bases between. The length of the CDR3 is 14 residues. CDR3 amino acids: CAISDLEGFYEQYF. In DNA form, the CDR3 reads TGTGCCATCAGTGATTTAGAGGGGTTCTACGAGCAGTACTTC.

The chain is built from TRBV5-4 and TRBJ2-1; D uncertain. The CDR3 spans 14 residues. The V and J ends lost 0 bases and 6 bases respectively, with 10 bases between them. CDR1 is SGHNT, CDR2 YYREEE, per germline (reference sequence). Here the CDR3 DNA reads TGTGCCAGCAGCTTGGATTTAGGCACCAATGAGCAGTTCTTC. As protein: CASSLDLGTNEQFF.

The rearrangement uses TRBV4-1 and TRBJ2-7; D is perhaps TRBD2 (6 bases). Trimming shortened V by 4 bases and J by 5 bases, and 15 bases separated the two germline ends. The V gene's germline CDR1 is MGHRA and CDR2 YSYEKL. The CDR3 runs 14 residues. CDR3 amino acids: CASSLIGVADEQYF. The CDR3 DNA reads as TGCGCCAGCAGCCTGATCGGGGTAGCGGACGAGCAGTACTTC.

V is TRBV28 and J is TRBJ1-2; the match to TRBD1 covers 10 bases. Germline V lookup: CDR1 MDHEN, CDR2 SYDVKM. V lost 8 bases, J lost 5 bases, and 17 bases stayed unmatched. This CDR3 region has 17 residues. The CDR3 sequence is CASFFRDRGPRRYGYTF. CDR3 nucleotides: TGTGCCAGCTTCTTCCGGGACAGGGGTCCTCGCCGTTATGGCTACACCTTC.

The J gene is TRBJ2-1, the V gene TRBV19, with D perhaps TRBD2 (7 bases). Trimming removed 4 bases at V and 4 bases at J, with 17 bases between. Per the germline V gene, CDR1 is LNHDA and CDR2 is SQIVND (reference sequence). This CDR3 has 16 residues. CDR3 protein: CASSRGGGRGYNEQFF. In DNA form, the CDR3 reads TGTGCCAGTAGTAGGGGGGGCGGGAGAGGATACAATGAGCAGTTCTTC. Full variable domain (missing parts from reference TRBV19 and TRBJ2-1): DGGITQSPKYLFRKEGQNVTLSCEQNLNHDAMYWYRQDPGQGLRLIYYSQIVNDFQKGDIAEGYSVSREKKESFPLTVTSAQKNPTAFYLCASSRGGGRGYNEQFFGPGTRLTVL.

V gene TRBV30 combines with J gene TRBJ2-7; TRBD1 or TRBD2 may be the D gene (5 bases each). V shed 3 bases and J shed 0 bases, with 12 bases lying between them. The CDR3 is 14 amino acids. The germline CDR1 and CDR2 sequences are GTSNPN and SVGIG (reference sequence). The CDR3 nucleotides are TGTGCCTGGAGCTCCCTTGGGGGCTCCTACGAGCAGTACTTC. Translated, it gives CAWSSLGGSYEQYF.

A single count supports this clone. CDR3 in amino acids: CASSRDWANQPQHF. The CDR3 DNA follows: TGTGCCAGCAGCAGGGACTGGGCCAATCAGCCCCAGCATTTT. The gene calls are TRBV7-9 and TRBJ1-5, with D possibly matching TRBD1 (5 bases). The V end lost 5 bases, the J end lost 3 bases, and 11 bases lay between the germline ends. CDR3 length equals 14 residues. The germline V gene has CDR1 SEHNR and CDR2 FQNEAQ (reference sequence).

This chain uses TRBV7-9 with TRBJ2-1; D is perhaps TRBD2 (5 bases). Germline V gene sequence: CDR1 SEHNR, CDR2 FQNEAQ (reference sequence). The CDR3 length is 15 residues. V lost 2 bases, J lost 5 bases, and 13 bases lay in between. The chain's CDR3 is CASSLRGSTHNEQFF. The CDR3, as DNA: TGTGCCAGCAGCTTAAGAGGGAGCACACACAATGAGCAGTTCTTC.

This clone was seen many times. The V gene is TRBV7-2, the J gene TRBJ2-3, with 13 positions matching TRBD2. J lost 0 bases, V lost 1 base, and 4 bases had no gene match. The CDR3 sequence is 18 residues long. Germline V gives CDR1 SGHTA, CDR2 FQGNSA. The CDR3 region has the DNA TGTGCCAGCAGCTTAGTACTAGCGGGAGGGAAAAGCACAGATACGCAGTATTTT. This sequence encodes CASSLVLAGGKSTDTQYF.

This clone was recorded a few times. CDR3 sequence: CASSLGQGIDQPQHF. DNA for the CDR3: TGTGCCAGCAGCTTGGGACAGGGGATTGATCAGCCCCAGCATTTT. The rearrangement links TRBV5-4 to TRBJ1-5, with 8 bases matching TRBD1. Germline V gene sequence: CDR1 SGHNT, CDR2 YYREEE (reference sequence). The junction had 4 bases not matched to a gene; V was cut back by 0 bases and J by 5 bases. The CDR3 totals 15 residues. The whole variable domain, filled in from reference TRBV5-4 and TRBJ1-5, reads ETGVTQSPTHLIKTRGQQVTLRCSSQSGHNTVSWYQQALGQGPQFIFQYYREEENGRGNFPPRFSGLQFPNYSSELNVNALELDDSALYLCASSLGQGIDQPQHFGDGTRLSIL.

The rearrangement links TRBV5-4 to TRBJ1-1; D call uncertain. Trimming cost V 1 base and J 1 base, with 8 bases left between them. CDR3 size: 14 residues. CDR1 and CDR2 (germline): SGHNT, YYREEE (reference sequence). CDR3 coding DNA: TGTGCCAGCAGCTTGCTAGGTAAGAACACTGAAGCTTTCTTT. Translation gives CASSLLGKNTEAFF.